The sequence of this T cell receptor beta chain was determined in a study of OX40 agonist ivuxolimab in advanced cancers. Background on the study: Patients got intravenous ivuxolimab at 0.01 to 10 mg/kg every 2 weeks. Broader study findings: Clones of CD4+ and CD8+ blood T cells grew by week 6 at doses of 0.1 to 3.0 mg/kg. Expanded clones were, on average, more numerous in CD8+ T cells than in CD4+.

A remark on this clone: Its antigen is still unknown.

The CDR3 extends over 14 amino acids. CDR1 MNHEY and CDR2 SMNVEV come from the germline V gene (reference sequence). The V end lost 5 bases, the J end lost 8 bases, and 16 bases lay between the germline ends. TCRdb keeps only in-frame clones here, not all; method: immunoSEQ multiplex PCR. The sample lists around 110,000 clones, approximately 90% occurring once. J is TRBJ1-3 and V is TRBV27; TRBD1 is a possible D gene (5 bases). The sample in question was CD4+ or CD8+ T cells sorted from blood, obtained in a trial of the OX40 agonist ivuxolimab. The source is an adult with an advanced solid tumor such as melanoma, head and neck, liver or kidney cancer. CDR3 sequence: CASSGTLGSDTIYF. CDR3 DNA sequence: TGTGCCAGCAGTGGGACGTTAGGCTCGGACACCATATATTTT.